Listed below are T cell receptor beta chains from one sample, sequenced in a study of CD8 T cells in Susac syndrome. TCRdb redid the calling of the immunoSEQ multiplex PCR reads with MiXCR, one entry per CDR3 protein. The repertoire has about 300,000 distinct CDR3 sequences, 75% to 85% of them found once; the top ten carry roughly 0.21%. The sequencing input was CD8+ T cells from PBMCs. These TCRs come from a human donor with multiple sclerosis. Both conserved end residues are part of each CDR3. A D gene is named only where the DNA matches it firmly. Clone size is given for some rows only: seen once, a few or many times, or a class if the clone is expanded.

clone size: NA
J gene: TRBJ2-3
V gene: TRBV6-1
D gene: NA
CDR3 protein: CATQSLIYSHTDTQYF
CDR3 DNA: TGTGCCACGCAATCTCTGATTTATTCGCACACAGATACGCAGTATTTT

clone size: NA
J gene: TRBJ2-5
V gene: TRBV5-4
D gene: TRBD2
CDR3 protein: CASSPRGEYQETQYF
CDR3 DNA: TGTGCCAGCAGCCCGCGGGGGGAGTACCAAGAGACCCAGTACTTC

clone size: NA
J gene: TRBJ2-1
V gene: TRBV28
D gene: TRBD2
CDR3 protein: CASSSGTSSTNEQFF
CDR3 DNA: TGTGCCAGCAGTTCCGGGACTAGTTCGACCAATGAGCAGTTCTTC

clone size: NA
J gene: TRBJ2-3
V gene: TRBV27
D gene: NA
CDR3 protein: CASSEYLGDTQYF
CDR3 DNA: TGTGCCAGCAGTGAGTACTTGGGGGATACGCAGTATTTT

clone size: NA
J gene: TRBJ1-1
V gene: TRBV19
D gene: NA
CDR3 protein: CASSLLVEFEAFF
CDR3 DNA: TGTGCCAGTAGCCTCCTCGTGGAGTTTGAAGCTTTCTTT

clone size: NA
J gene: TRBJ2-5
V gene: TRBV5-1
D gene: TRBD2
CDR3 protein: CASSLGGGQTQYF
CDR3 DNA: TGCGCCAGCAGCTTAGGCGGGGGACAGACCCAGTACTTC

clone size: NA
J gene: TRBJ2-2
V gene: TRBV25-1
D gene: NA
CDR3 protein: CAPRRGKGGTGELFF
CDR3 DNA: TGTGCCCCTCGGAGAGGGAAGGGGGGCACCGGGGAGCTGTTTTTT

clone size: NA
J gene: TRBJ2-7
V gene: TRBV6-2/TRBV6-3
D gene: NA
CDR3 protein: CASSPLGGHNIYEQYF
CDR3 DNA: TGTGCCAGCAGCCCCCTAGGGGGACACAATATCTACGAGCAGTACTTC

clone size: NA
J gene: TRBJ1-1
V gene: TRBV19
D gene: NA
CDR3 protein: CASSPKGGAGRIGVNTEAFF
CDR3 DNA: TGTGCCAGTAGTCCTAAAGGAGGGGCAGGGAGGATCGGGGTGAACACTGAAGCTTTCTTT

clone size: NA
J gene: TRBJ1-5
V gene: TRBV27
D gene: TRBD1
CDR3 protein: CASSPNINGQEGFQPQHF
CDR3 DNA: TGTGCCAGCAGTCCTAATATTAATGGACAGGAGGGGTTTCAGCCCCAGCATTTT

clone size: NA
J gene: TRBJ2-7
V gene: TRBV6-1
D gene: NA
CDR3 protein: CASSSQLVSYEQYF
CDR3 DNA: TGTGCCAGCAGTTCACAACTAGTCTCCTACGAGCAGTACTTC

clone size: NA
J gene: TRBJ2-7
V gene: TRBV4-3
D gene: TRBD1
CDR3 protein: CASSQLTGTAYEQYF
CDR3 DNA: TGCGCCAGCAGCCAACTTACCGGGACAGCCTACGAGCAGTACTTC

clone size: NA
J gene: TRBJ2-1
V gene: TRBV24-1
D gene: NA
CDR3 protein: CATSDFTGRTPLSNEQFF
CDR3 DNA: TGTGCCACCAGTGATTTTACCGGGAGAACCCCCCTGAGCAATGAGCAGTTCTTC

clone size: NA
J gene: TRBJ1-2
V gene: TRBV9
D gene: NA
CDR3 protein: CASSVMSGFGYTF
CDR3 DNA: TGTGCCAGCAGCGTAATGTCAGGGTTTGGGTACACCTTC

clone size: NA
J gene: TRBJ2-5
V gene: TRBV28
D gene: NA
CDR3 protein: CASSPRGTQYF
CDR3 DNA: TGTGCCAGCAGTCCCCGGGGGACCCAGTACTTC

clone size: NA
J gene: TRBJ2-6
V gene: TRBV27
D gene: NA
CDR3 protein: CASSLGGPPFSGANVLTF
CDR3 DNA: TGTGCCAGCAGTTTGGGGGGGCCCCCCTTCTCTGGGGCCAACGTCCTGACTTTC

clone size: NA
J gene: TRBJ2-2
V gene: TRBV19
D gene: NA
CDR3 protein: CASSPPLGANTGELFF
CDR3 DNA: TGTGCCAGTAGTCCCCCGCTGGGCGCTAACACCGGGGAGCTGTTTTTT

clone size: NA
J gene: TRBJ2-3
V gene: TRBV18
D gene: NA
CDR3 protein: CASSLDRPTDTQYF
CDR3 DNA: TGTGCCAGCTCACTGGACCGCCCCACAGATACGCAGTATTTT

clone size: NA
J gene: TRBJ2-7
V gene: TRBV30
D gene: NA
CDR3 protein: CAWSPRQPYAQYF
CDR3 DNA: TGTGCCTGGAGCCCCCGACAGCCCTACGCGCAGTACTTC

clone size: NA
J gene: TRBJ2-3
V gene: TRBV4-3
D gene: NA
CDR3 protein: CASSQDPPTHGVDTQYF
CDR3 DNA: TGCGCCAGCAGCCAAGATCCGCCCACTCATGGGGTAGATACGCAGTATTTT

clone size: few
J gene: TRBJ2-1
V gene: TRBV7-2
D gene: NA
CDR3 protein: CASRHYNEQFF
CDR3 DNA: TGTGCCAGCAGGCATTACAATGAGCAGTTCTTC

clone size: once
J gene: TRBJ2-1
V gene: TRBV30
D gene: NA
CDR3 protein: CAWSVPILGSYNEQFF
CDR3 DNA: TGTGCCTGGAGTGTCCCTATACTGGGGTCCTACAATGAGCAGTTCTTC

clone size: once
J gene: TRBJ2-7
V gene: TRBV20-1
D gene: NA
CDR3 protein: CSARDGRVSYEQYF
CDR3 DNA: TGCAGTGCTAGAGATGGTCGGGTCTCCTACGAGCAGTACTTC

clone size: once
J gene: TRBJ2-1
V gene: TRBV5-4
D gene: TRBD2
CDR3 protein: CASSGDSGSSYNEQFF
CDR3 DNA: TGTGCCAGCAGCGGGGATAGCGGGAGCTCCTACAATGAGCAGTTCTTC